This T cell receptor beta chain emerged from a study of T cells in Graves' hyperthyroidism and ophthalmopathy. This CDR3 contains 11 residues. Unmatched junction bases numbered 1, after V lost 10 bases and J lost 4 bases. Germline V gene data show CDR1 as LNHDA and CDR2 as SQIVND (reference sequence). Worth noting for this clonotype: No antigen is known for it.

Every diagnosis used clinical symptoms, serum thyroxine and TRAb, thyroid ultrasound and orbital computed tomography. Findings and caveats of the study: Model predictions of ophthalmopathy came a median around 6.5 months before onset.

Amplified TCR beta CDR3 regions came from RNA transcripts. Primed by the HTBI set, a first-round RT-PCR was run on the TCR CDR3. Each CDR3 protein gets one entry after TCRdb re-called the multiplex PCR reads with MiXCR. The sample lists roughly 750,000 distinct CDR3 sequences, around 17% seen once, with approximately 8.4% in the top ten. This clonotype was obtained from a man younger than 35 with Graves' hyperthyroidism. The chain employs TRBV19 and TRBJ2-7, with 10 bases identical to TRBD1. The specimen sequenced was blood. The CDR3, as DNA: TGTGCCACGGGACAGGGGTACGAGCAGTACTTC. Protein sequence: CATGQGYEQYF.